The 10 T cell receptor beta chains below all came from one sample that was sequenced in a study of post-analysis software for immune sequencing data. For these receptors, no antigen is known. General study results and limits: Roughly five TRBV segments appeared more often in patients than in controls, and TRBV5-6, TRBV5-1 and TRBV20-1 were among these.

Prepared TCR beta cDNA libraries contained unique molecular identifiers. TCRdb reprocessed the PCR reads with MiXCR, giving one entry per CDR3 protein. The repertoire has 700,000 to 900,000 distinct CDR3 sequences, 35% to 55% of them found once; the top ten carry 4.9%. Input material: blood. These receptors originate from a girl aged 10-17 years with multiple sclerosis.

This clonotype was detected only a few times. The chain joins TRBV11-2 to TRBJ1-2; the D gene is possibly TRBD1 (5 bases). V gave up 5 bases and J gave up 2 bases, with 15 bases separating them. The germline V gene has CDR1 SGHAT and CDR2 FQNNGV. The CDR3 has 15 residues. CDR3 loop: CASSPGRGANYGYTF. The CDR3 DNA sequence: TGTGCCAGCAGCCCCGGCCGGGGCGCCAACTATGGCTACACCTTC.

CDR3 residues: CASSYSASLREQYF. The CDR3 DNA follows: TGTGCCAGCAGTTACTCGGCCTCACTACGTGAGCAGTACTTC. The chain combines TRBV6-6 with TRBJ2-7; unclear D gene. Trimming took 0 bases from V and 7 from J, leaving 13 bases between them. The CDR3 has 14 residues. The germline V gene has CDR1 MNHNY and CDR2 SVGAGI (reference sequence).

This chain's CDR3 is CASSSGTSSGDEQFF. The CDR3 DNA sequence: TGTGCCAGCAGTTCCGGGACTAGCTCGGGGGATGAGCAGTTCTTC. J is TRBJ2-1 and V is TRBV6-1; 9 bases fit TRBD2. CDR1 is MNHNS and CDR2 is SASEGT in the germline V gene. V lost 5 bases to trimming and J lost 8 bases; unmatched junction nucleotides: 10. The CDR3 extends over 15 amino acids.

This clonotype was observed a handful of times. The chain joins TRBV27 to TRBJ1-2; D is unresolved. Per germline, CDR1 MNHEY and CDR2 SMNVEV (reference sequence). V was trimmed by 5 bases and J by 4 bases, leaving 11 bases between them. The CDR3 is 13 residues long. The CDR3 nucleotides are TGTGCCAGCAGTCCTGGTTCTGCCTATGGCTACACCTTC. Its translation: CASSPGSAYGYTF.

J is TRBJ1-5 and V is TRBV7-2, with TRBD1 as a possible D gene (5 bases). The CDR3 totals 15 residues. CDR1 is SGHTA and CDR2 is FQGNSA in the germline V gene. Deletions cut 1 base from V and 5 bases from J, with 12 bases between. CDR3 coding DNA: TGTGCCAGCAGCTTAGTCGGGGGGGTGGATCAGCCCCAGCATTTT. Encoded protein: CASSLVGGVDQPQHF.

This clonotype was picked up a small number of times. The CDR3, as DNA: TGTGCCAGCAGTTTCGACGGGAAGAGCACAGATACGCAGTATTTT. This translates into CASSFDGKSTDTQYF. The V gene is TRBV12-3 or TRBV12-4, the J gene TRBJ2-3; perhaps TRBD2 as D (5 bases). The CDR3 has 15 residues. With 3 bases removed from V and 0 bases from J, the gap between germline ends came to 10 bases.

Points on this clonotype: Germline and junction disagree at one end, which may indicate a read error. V and J are TRBV12-3 or TRBV12-4 and TRBJ2-1; D ambiguous. The CDR3 extends over 12 amino acids. CDR3 DNA sequence: TGTGCCGGCAGTTTGGGCGGTGCAGAGCAGTTCTTC. Translating gives CAGSLGGAEQFF.

The chain combines TRBV10-3 with TRBJ2-5, with D perhaps given as TRBD1 or TRBD2 (5 bases each). The DNA end favors TRBJ2-7, so the J call may be wrong. The CDR3 runs to 12 residues. Germline V gene sequence: CDR1 ENHRY, CDR2 SYGVKD. CDR3 loop: CAISDGGDEQYF. The CDR3 bases are TGTGCCATCAGTGATGGGGGTGACGAGCAGTACTTC.

This clonotype has more than one count but fewer than ten. V is TRBV7-9 and J is TRBJ2-1; 9 positions agree with TRBD2. The CDR3 sequence is 15 residues long. Looked up from germline, CDR1 is SEHNR and CDR2 is FQNEAQ (reference sequence). The V segment lost 5 bases and the J segment 7 bases; nucleotides outside the gene matches: 9. The CDR3 region has the DNA TGTGCCAGCAGCCCCCGGGTAGCGGGAGCTAATGAGCAGTTCTTC. Translated, it gives CASSPRVAGANEQFF.

The V call is TRBV3-1, the J call TRBJ2-1, with 7 bases aligning to TRBD2. The germline gives CDR1 LGHDT, CDR2 YNNKEL (reference sequence). The CDR3 length is 16 residues. The junction had 12 bases not matched to a gene; V was cut back by 2 bases and J by 8 bases. CDR3 DNA sequence: TGTGCCAGCAGCCAATGTGTCGGGAGGACCGTCTATGAGCAGTTCTTC. It codes for CASSQCVGRTVYEQFF.